The 12 T cell receptor delta chains in this list originate from one sample, sequenced in a study of gamma-delta chains in newborns, infants, children (dated by TCRdb to the late 2010s). The sequencing machine was an Illumina MiSeq. Clone calls in TCRdb were regenerated from the public reads with CATT, after which identical DNA sequences shared one row. The sample includes about 16,000 delta-chain clones, with roughly 7% observed a single time. The ten largest make up around 24% of the sample. The specimen sequenced was blood. The receptor set was obtained from a child who was a newborn, infant or young child, either healthy, febrile or measles-vaccinated (not recorded which).

This clone was observed a few times. V usage is TRDV2 and J usage is TRDJ2; 7 nucleotides agree with TRDD3. The CDR3 has 17 amino acids. The V gene end was trimmed by 0 bases and the J gene end by 1 base; junction bases not matched to a gene: 7. Germline assignment: CDR1 GEAIGNYY and CDR2 EKD. CDR3 bases: TGTGCCTGTGACACCTCATACTGGGGATATTTGACAGCACAACTCTTCTTT. Translation gives CACDTSYWGYLTAQLFF.

Points on this clone: At one end, the junction sequence differs from germline, possibly due to a read error. The sample carries other DNA sequences with the same CDR3. The chain links TRDV2 to TRDJ2; TRDD3 agrees at 8 bases. This CDR3 has 14 amino acids. CDR1 is GEAIGNYY and CDR2 is EKD in the germline V gene. The CDR3 DNA follows: TGTGCCTGTGACGCTTGGGGGATGACAGCACAGCTCTTCTTT. Its protein product is CACDAWGMTAQLFF.

Only a few counts were recorded for this clone. A much larger clone sits a single nucleotide away, making a read error possible. The identical CDR3 is also encoded by other nucleotide sequences in the sample. The chain joins TRDV2 to TRDJ3; the match to TRDD3 covers 10 bases. Germline V gives CDR1 GEAIGNYY, CDR2 EKD. This CDR3 is built from 20 residues. Here the CDR3 DNA reads TGCGCCTGTGACACCGTCGGGGGATACGCGAGCTCCTGGGACACCCGACAGATGTTTTTC. This encodes CACDTVGGYASSWDTRQMFF.

A note on this clone: The translation of this DNA and the TCRdb protein of a much larger clone differ at residue 9, probably owing to a read error; the protein shown here is translated from the DNA. The sample contains more than one DNA sequence encoding this CDR3. The chain is built from TRDV2 and TRDJ3; 8 nucleotides line up with TRDD3. The germline CDR1 and CDR2 sequences are GEAIGNYY and EKD. CDR3 length: 17 amino acids. J lost 2 bases, V lost 2 bases, and 4 bases had no gene match. The CDR3 bases are TGTGCCTGTGACATACTGGGGGGCCCCTGGGACACCCGACAGATGTTTTTC. Its translation is CACDILGGPWDTRQMFF.

This clone came up a few times. The chain recombines TRDV2 with TRDJ3; 8 nucleotides align to TRDD3. V shed 2 bases and J 5 bases; nucleotides not matched to a gene: 10. This CDR3 is 18 amino acids long. Germline V gene sequence: CDR1 GEAIGNYY, CDR2 EKD. CDR3 bases: TGTGCCTGTGACAAACTGGGGGTCCCACTGGGGGACACCCGACAGATGTTTTTC. This translates into CACDKLGVPLGDTRQMFF.

This clone qualifies as medium-sized. Different DNA sequences within this sample yield the same CDR3. The chain links TRDV2 to TRDJ1; TRDD3 agrees at 8 bases. Per germline, CDR1 GEAIGNYY and CDR2 EKD. The CDR3 runs to 15 residues. V lost 0 bases, J lost 0 bases, and 2 bases stayed unmatched. CDR3 region: CACDTLLGDTDKLIF. The CDR3 DNA sequence: TGTGCCTGTGACACCCTACTGGGGGACACCGATAAACTCATCTTT.

In this sample, this clone is medium-sized (0.01 to 0.1%). V and J are TRDV2 and TRDJ2; the match to TRDD3 covers 7 bases. V lost 2 bases and J lost 4; bases outside the gene matches: 3. The CDR3 is made up of 14 amino acids. Germline V gene sequence: CDR1 GEAIGNYY, CDR2 EKD. Written as DNA, the CDR3 is TGTGCCTGTGACAGATGGGGGACGACAGCACAACTCTTCTTT. Amino acids: CACDRWGTTAQLFF.

This clone appeared a few times. One base separates it from a far larger clone, so it is likely a read error. The sample holds other DNA sequences that translate to the same CDR3. The chain links TRDV2 to TRDJ2; 7 nucleotides line up with TRDD3. After removal of 7 bases from V and 4 bases from J, the junction contained 5 bases not matched to a gene. The germline V gene encodes CDR1 GEAIGNYY and CDR2 EKD. The CDR3 extends over 13 amino acids. The CDR3 is CACDYWGTAQLFF. CDR3 bases: TGTGCCTGCGACTACTGGGGGACAGCACAACTCTTCTTT.

This clone came up many times. The identical CDR3 is also encoded by other nucleotide sequences in the sample. The chain is built from TRAV29/DV5 and TRDJ1; 8 nucleotides agree with TRDD3. With 3 bases clipped from V and 0 bases from J, the junction kept 7 bases outside the gene matches. Germline V gives CDR1 NSMFDY, CDR2 ISSIKDK. The CDR3 is 15 residues long. In nucleotides, the CDR3 is TGTGCAGCAACCTACTGGGGGTCGTACACCGATAAACTCATCTTT. Its protein product is CAATYWGSYTDKLIF.

This clone was counted ten times or more. The amino acid sequence in TCRdb belongs to a much larger clone and departs from this DNA's translation at residue 4, likely a sequencing read error; the sequence shown is translated from the DNA. This chain joins TRDV2 and TRDJ3; TRDD3 matches 11 bases. Germline lookup yields CDR1 GEAIGNYY and CDR2 EKD. Trimming cost V 5 bases and J 2 bases; bases outside gene matches: 4. The CDR3 consists of 17 residues. The CDR3 bases are TGTGCCTGTGGCGTACTGGGGGATACCTGGGACACCCGACAGATGTTTTTC. Translating it yields CACGVLGDTWDTRQMFF.

This clone counts as medium-sized (0.01 to 0.1%). Other DNA sequences of this sample code for an identical CDR3. The gene calls are TRDV2 and TRDJ3; TRDD3 aligns across 11 bases. Germline CDR1 GEAIGNYY, CDR2 EKD. The V segment lost 0 bases and the J segment 0 bases; nucleotides outside the gene matches: 3. The CDR3 has 19 amino acids. This CDR3 reads CACDTWGIRSSWDTRQMFF. CDR3 nucleotide sequence: TGTGCCTGTGACACCTGGGGGATACGCAGCTCCTGGGACACCCGACAGATGTTTTTC.

This clone was counted a few times. This chain connects TRDV2 to TRDJ3; no clear D. The CDR3 length is 17 residues. Germline loops: CDR1 GEAIGNYY, CDR2 EKD. Trimming stripped 5 bases from V and 0 bases from J, with 13 bases between. The CDR3 is CACVEIRGSWDTRQMFF. The CDR3 region has the DNA TGTGCCTGTGTAGAGATAAGGGGCTCCTGGGACACCCGACAGATGTTTTTC.